This record concerns one T cell receptor beta chain sequence. The target antigen is unknown. This specimen belongs to a study of T cell responses to AZD1222 COVID-19 vaccine. This CDR3 contains 17 residues. The V end was cut by 0 bases, the J end by 1 base, with 13 bases between. The germline V gene has CDR1 MNHEY and CDR2 SVGEGT. Study findings and constraints: Every sample of the repertoires postdated the peak T cell response. Among the donors, most were white British and more were female, and clonal diversity was possibly underestimated. Spike-specific TCRs gained breadth and depth after people received two AZD1222 doses. Spike was spanned by vaccine-associated CD4 TCRs, with dominance at 160-218 and 743-854.

TCRdb keeps only in-frame clones here, not all; method: immunoSEQ multiplex PCR. The profile shows roughly 150,000 clones, 91% of them singletons. The chain recombines TRBV6-2 or TRBV6-3 with TRBJ1-5; D unclear. This TCR came from an adult who received the AZD1222 COVID-19 vaccine. Sequenced here: peripheral blood, sampled 28 days after the second AZD1222 dose. The DNA for the CDR3 is TGTGCCAGCAGTTACTCAGCGGGCGGGGTAAGCAATCAGCCCCAGCATTTT. Amino acids: CASSYSAGGVSNQPQHF.